This T cell receptor beta chain was identified in a study of cytomegalovirus exposure and HLA in healthy donors. The study ran its PCR with 60 Vbeta and 13 Jbeta primers. Original methodology: Some 11 million of the roughly 80 million unique TCR beta chains counted in a later analysis were shared. The assay was immunoSEQ multiplex PCR, and TCRdb's table has in-frame clones only and misses some. V and J calls and clone size follow that table, whereas D and trimming were derived from the DNA. The sample records some 170,000 clones, over 75% being singletons. General observations from the study: Most TCR sequences were rare, but some public TCRs occurred in many donors. It was approximately 160 TCR beta chains that were listed as cytomegalovirus-associated.

Comment on this clone: What it binds is not known.

The CDR3 consists of 15 residues. Germline CDR1 is LGHNT and CDR2 is FRNRAP. V shed 6 bases, J shed 5 bases, and the junction held 10 bases outside the gene matches. This clonotype was obtained from a man aged 35-49 years in good health and CMV-seronegative. The chain recombines TRBV12-5 with TRBJ2-7; TRBD1 matches 10 bases. Specimen: PBMCs. CDR3 protein: CASGRPGQGRNEQYF. DNA for the CDR3: TGTGCTAGTGGCCGCCCGGGACAGGGGCGGAACGAGCAGTACTTC.